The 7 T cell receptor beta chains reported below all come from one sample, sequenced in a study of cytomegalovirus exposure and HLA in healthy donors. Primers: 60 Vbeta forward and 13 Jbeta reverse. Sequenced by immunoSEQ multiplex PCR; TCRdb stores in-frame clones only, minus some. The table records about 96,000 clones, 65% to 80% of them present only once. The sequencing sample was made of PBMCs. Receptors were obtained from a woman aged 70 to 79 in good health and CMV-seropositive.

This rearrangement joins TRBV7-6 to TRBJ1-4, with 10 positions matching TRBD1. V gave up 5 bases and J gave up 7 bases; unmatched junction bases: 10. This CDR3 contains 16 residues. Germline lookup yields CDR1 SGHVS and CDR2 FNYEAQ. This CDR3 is CASSATGGLRVEKLFF. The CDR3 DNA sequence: TGTGCCAGCAGCGCGACAGGGGGCTTGAGAGTTGAAAAACTGTTTTTT.

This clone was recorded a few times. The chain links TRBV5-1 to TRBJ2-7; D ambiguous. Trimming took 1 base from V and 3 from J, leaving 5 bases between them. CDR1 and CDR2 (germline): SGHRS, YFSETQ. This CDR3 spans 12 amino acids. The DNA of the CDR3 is TGCGCCAGCAGCTTGTTAGACTACGAGCAGTACTTC. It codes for CASSLLDYEQYF.

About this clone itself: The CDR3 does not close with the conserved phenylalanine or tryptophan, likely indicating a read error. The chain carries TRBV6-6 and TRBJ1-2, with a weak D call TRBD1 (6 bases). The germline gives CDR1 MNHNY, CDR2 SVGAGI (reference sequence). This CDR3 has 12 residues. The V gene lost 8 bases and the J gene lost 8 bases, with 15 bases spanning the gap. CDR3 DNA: TGTGCCAGCGGGGCGGGGGCGGGAGGCTACACCCTC. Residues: CASGAGAGGYTL.

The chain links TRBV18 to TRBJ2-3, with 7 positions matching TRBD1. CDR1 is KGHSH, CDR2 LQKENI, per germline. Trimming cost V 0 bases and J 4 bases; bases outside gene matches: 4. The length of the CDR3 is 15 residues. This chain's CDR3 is CASSPPDRAADTQYF. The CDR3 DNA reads TGTGCCAGCTCACCACCTGACAGGGCGGCAGATACGCAGTATTTT.

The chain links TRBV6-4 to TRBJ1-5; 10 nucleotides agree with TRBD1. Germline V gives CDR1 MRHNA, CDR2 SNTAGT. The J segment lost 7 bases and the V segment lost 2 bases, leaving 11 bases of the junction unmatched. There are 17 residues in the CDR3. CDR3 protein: CASSDKRQGALSQPQHF. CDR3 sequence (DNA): TGTGCCAGCAGTGACAAGAGACAGGGGGCGTTGAGCCAGCCCCAGCATTTT.

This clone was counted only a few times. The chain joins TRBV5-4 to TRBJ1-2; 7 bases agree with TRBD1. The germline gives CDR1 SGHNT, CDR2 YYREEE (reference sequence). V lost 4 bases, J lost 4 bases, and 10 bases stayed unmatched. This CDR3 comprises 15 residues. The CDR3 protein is CASSEPQGQGYGYTF. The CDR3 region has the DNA TGTGCCAGCAGCGAGCCACAGGGGCAGGGCTATGGCTACACCTTC.

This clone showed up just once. The CDR3 DNA follows: TGCGCCAGCAGCCAGGGAGATCGAGATTCACCCCTCCACTTT. Its translation: CASSQGDRDSPLHF. This chain links TRBV4-3 with TRBJ1-6; no firm D call. The germline V gene has CDR1 LGHNA and CDR2 YSLEER. The CDR3 runs to 14 residues. V was pared by 3 bases and J by 8 bases, with 11 bases between.